This entry lists 25 T cell receptor beta chains sequenced from one sample in a study of blood T cells in healthy people across ages. For the second PCR, which ran for about 7 to 12 cycles, a sample-barcoded 5' primer and a J-beta primer mix were used. TCRdb reanalysed the 5' RACE reads using MiXCR and keeps one entry per CDR3 protein. The data show approximately 2,000,000 distinct CDR3 sequences, about two fifths seen once. Sequenced: blood. The receptors originated from a human donor in good health.

This clonotype showed up just a few times. The chain couples TRBV6-5 to TRBJ1-1; D remains unclear. The CDR3 length is 13 residues. V dropped 2 bases and J dropped 4 bases, with 8 bases sitting between them. Germline lookup yields CDR1 MNHEY and CDR2 SVGAGI. In nucleotides, the CDR3 is TGTGCCAGCAGTTACGAAGGAGGCACTGAAGCTTTCTTT. It is translated as CASSYEGGTEAFF.

The CDR3 nucleotides read TGTGCCAGCAGCCTAAGCGGGGGGCACAATGAGCAGTTCTTC. Its translation is CASSLSGGHNEQFF. The gene calls are TRBV3-1 and TRBJ2-1, with 9 bases that match TRBD2. CDR3 length: 14 amino acids. Trimming at V came to 4 bases and at J to 5 bases, leaving 3 bases not matched to a gene. The germline V gene has CDR1 LGHDT and CDR2 YNNKEL (reference sequence).

This clonotype was detected a few times. The chain is built from TRBV29-1 and TRBJ2-4; no reliable D call. Trimming removed 7 bases at V and 13 bases at J, with 29 bases between. CDR3 size: 15 residues. CDR1 and CDR2 (germline): SQVTM, ANQGSEA. CDR3 nucleotide sequence: TGCAGCGGGATAGTAGAGGCACTCATTAGGGATGAGCAGTACTTC. Translating gives CSGIVEALIRDEQYF. Full variable domain (remainder filled in from reference TRBV29-1 and TRBJ2-4): SAVISQKPSRDICQRGTSLTIQCQVDSQVTMMFWYRQQPGQSLTLIATANQGSEATYESGFVIDKFPISRPNLTFSTLTVSNMSPEDSSIYLCSGIVEALIRDEQYFGAGTRLSVL.

The gene calls are TRBV12-3 or TRBV12-4 and TRBJ1-1, with D perhaps matching TRBD1 (6 bases). V lost 7 bases and J lost 8, with 17 bases in between. This CDR3 region has 13 residues. CDR3 sequence (DNA): TGTGCCAGCACCACGACGGGACACCCGGAAGCTTTCTTT. Amino acid sequence: CASTTTGHPEAFF.

V is TRBV7-2 and J is TRBJ2-3; maybe TRBD2 (5 bases). Trimming left V 5 bases short and J 6 bases short, with 21 bases between. CDR1 is SGHTA and CDR2 is FQGNSA in the germline V gene. This CDR3 is 16 amino acids long. The CDR3 bases are TGTGCCAGCAGCCAGGCGGGCGGTGGAGGTTGGGATACGCAGTATTTT. This translates into CASSQAGGGGWDTQYF.

This rearrangement joins TRBV30 to TRBJ2-6, with D possibly being TRBD1 or TRBD2 (5 bases each). The CDR3 consists of 17 residues. Germline V gives CDR1 GTSNPN, CDR2 SVGIG (reference sequence). V was shortened by 3 bases and J by 2 bases, with 17 bases between the two germline ends. The CDR3 spells CAWRSGWDEPGANVLTF. For the CDR3, the DNA is TGTGCCTGGAGGTCCGGGTGGGACGAGCCTGGGGCCAACGTCCTGACTTTC.

The chain employs TRBV20-1 and TRBJ1-2; no definite D call. The germline V and J ends were trimmed by 5 bases and 2 bases, with 9 bases remaining between them. CDR1 and CDR2 (germline): DFQATT, SNEGSKA (reference sequence). The CDR3 consists of 12 residues. CDR3 in DNA: TGCAGTGCTGGATCAGAAAACTATGGCTACACCTTC. It translates to CSAGSENYGYTF.

This chain connects TRBV7-9 to TRBJ2-3; the D gene is possibly TRBD1 (6 bases). Germline values: CDR1 SEHNR, CDR2 FQNEAQ (reference sequence). The V end was cut by 5 bases, the J end by 4 bases, with 16 bases between. This CDR3 is 15 amino acids long. The DNA of the CDR3 is TGTGCCAGCAGCCCACAGGGCGGTGGGGCAGATACGCAGTATTTT. Amino acid sequence: CASSPQGGGADTQYF.

The J gene is TRBJ1-5, the V gene TRBV9; no firm D call. The CDR3 has 14 residues. Germline assignment: CDR1 SGDLS and CDR2 YYNGEE. V was clipped by 3 bases and J by 10 bases, with 17 bases between them. The CDR3 DNA follows: TGTGCCAGCAGCGAGCAGCCCTCCAATGGCCCCCAGCATTTT. It yields the protein CASSEQPSNGPQHF.

The chain links TRBV7-9 to TRBJ2-4; no definite D call. The CDR3 consists of 16 residues. Germline V gene data show CDR1 as SEHNR and CDR2 as FQNEAQ (reference sequence). Trimming took 3 bases from V and 0 from J, leaving 12 bases between them. CDR3 bases: TGTGCCAGCAGCTTGATGACAACACTAGCCAAAAACATTCAGTACTTC. Encoded protein: CASSLMTTLAKNIQYF.

As to this clonotype: Only one base separates this from a far larger clonotype, so it likely reflects a read error. This chain links TRBV6-2 or TRBV6-3 with TRBJ2-5, with D unresolved. This CDR3 is 11 amino acids long. In germline, CDR1 is MNHEY, CDR2 SVGEGT. CDR3 region: CASSYGEAQYF. CDR3 sequence (DNA): TGTGCCAGCAGTTACGGAGAGGCCCAGTACTTC.

V is TRBV7-9 and J is TRBJ2-2; 8 positions agree with TRBD2. Trimming removed 5 bases from V and 4 bases from J; junction bases left unmatched: 12. The germline V gene encodes CDR1 SEHNR and CDR2 FQNEAQ (reference sequence). The CDR3 extends over 17 amino acids. CDR3 loop: CASSPPISGGPTGELFF. CDR3 nucleotides: TGTGCCAGCAGCCCCCCGATCAGCGGGGGTCCCACCGGGGAGCTGTTTTTT.

This chain links TRBV5-1 with TRBJ2-7; 13 positions match TRBD2. Gene TRBJ2-5 matches the end of the DNA better, so the J call may be wrong. CDR1 is SGHRS and CDR2 is YFSETQ in the germline V gene. This CDR3 contains 16 residues. The chain's CDR3 is CASSLTSGGARETQYF. In nucleotides, the CDR3 is TGCGCCAGCAGCTTGACTAGCGGGGGGGCCCGGGAGACCCAGTACTTC.

The table lists this clonotype with a few counts. V is TRBV29-1 and J is TRBJ2-5; D may be TRBD2 (6 bases). From germline, CDR1 is SQVTM and CDR2 ANQGSEA. V was pared by 6 bases and J by 9 bases, with 17 bases between. This CDR3 region has 12 residues. This CDR3 reads CSVPIVSGAQYF. Here the CDR3 DNA reads TGCAGCGTCCCCATTGTCTCGGGGGCCCAGTACTTC.

The V call is TRBV5-5, the J call TRBJ2-1; D tentatively fits TRBD1 or TRBD2 (6 bases each). The CDR3 is 16 residues long. Germline lookup yields CDR1 SGHKS and CDR2 YYEKEE (reference sequence). V was shortened by 0 bases and J by 8 bases, with 18 bases between the two germline ends. The CDR3 bases are TGTGCCAGCAGCTTGGGGGGGGCGGTGGACATCTATGAGCAGTTCTTC. Its translation: CASSLGGAVDIYEQFF.

This chain connects TRBV7-2 to TRBJ2-1; 8 nucleotides line up with TRBD2. The junction had 5 bases not matched to a gene; V was cut back by 5 bases and J by 8 bases. The length of the CDR3 is 13 residues. The germline CDR1 and CDR2 sequences are SGHTA and FQGNSA. The CDR3 DNA is TGTGCCAGCAGCCCCCGGGGGGGCGATGAGCAGTTCTTC. Its translation: CASSPRGGDEQFF.

The gene calls are TRBV10-3 and TRBJ2-1; D is perhaps TRBD1 (6 bases). The CDR3 length is 14 residues. The V end was cut by 5 bases, the J end by 6 bases, with 14 bases between. Germline V gene data show CDR1 as ENHRY and CDR2 as SYGVKD. In nucleotides, the CDR3 is TGTGCCATCAGTCCAGACAGGATAGCCAATGAGCAGTTCTTC. Protein: CAISPDRIANEQFF.

This clonotype occurred a few times. This chain joins TRBV29-1 and TRBJ1-2; 7 bases line up with TRBD1. The V and J ends lost 4 bases and 2 bases, in that order; junction bases with no gene match: 7. CDR1 SQVTM and CDR2 ANQGSEA come from the germline V gene. CDR3 length: 14 amino acids. The CDR3 is CSVVTGAANYGYTF. The CDR3 coding sequence is TGCAGCGTTGTAACAGGGGCGGCCAACTATGGCTACACCTTC.

The chain joins TRBV12-5 to TRBJ1-1, with D uncertain. Per the germline V gene, CDR1 is LGHNT and CDR2 is FRNRAP. The V end was cut by 1 base, the J end by 6 bases, with 3 bases between. The CDR3 loop spans 11 amino acids. CDR3 protein: CASGLGAEAFF. CDR3 DNA: TGTGCTAGTGGTTTGGGAGCTGAAGCTTTCTTT.

This clonotype was detected only a few times. The chain carries TRBV12-3 or TRBV12-4 and TRBJ1-1; D ambiguous. The V end lost 3 bases, the J end lost 0 bases, and 11 bases lay between the germline ends. The CDR3 contains 15 residues. The CDR3 coding sequence is TGTGCCAGCAGTTTTTTGGGGTATATGAACACTGAAGCTTTCTTT. Translating it yields CASSFLGYMNTEAFF.

This clonotype was recorded only once. This chain links TRBV12-3 or TRBV12-4 with TRBJ2-5, with TRBD2 as a possible D gene (7 bases). CDR3 length: 14 residues. Trimming took 6 bases from V and 11 from J, leaving 22 bases between them. CDR3 bases: TGTGCCAGCAGCACTATGGGGGGGGCCTTTAAGCAGTACTTC. It translates to CASSTMGGAFKQYF.

The chain links TRBV12-3 or TRBV12-4 to TRBJ1-5, with D uncertain. The ends were cut back, 6 bases at V and 7 bases at J, with 19 bases in the middle. The CDR3 sequence is 15 residues long. The CDR3 DNA reads as TGTGCCAGCAGCTCCGAGGGAACCGCGGGGCAGCCCCAGCATTTT. It codes for CASSSEGTAGQPQHF.

This clonotype was found a few times. The chain recombines TRBV20-1 with TRBJ2-7, with D perhaps TRBD1 (6 bases). Germline V gene data show CDR1 as DFQATT and CDR2 as SNEGSKA (reference sequence). The V and J ends lost 7 bases and 0 bases respectively, with 13 bases between them. The CDR3 contains 13 residues. The CDR3 DNA is TGCAGTGTCCCCGGGACAAGCTCCTACGAGCAGTACTTC. Protein: CSVPGTSSYEQYF.

The rearrangement joins TRBV19 to TRBJ1-1; D call uncertain. V was trimmed by 5 bases and J by 13 bases, leaving 11 bases between them. The germline CDR1 and CDR2 sequences are LNHDA and SQIVND (reference sequence). This CDR3 spans 10 amino acids. CDR3 bases: TGTGCCAGTAGTGCCCGATTGGTTTTCTTT. As protein: CASSARLVFF.

V is TRBV14 and J is TRBJ2-6, with TRBD1 as a possible D gene (6 bases). The V end lost 3 bases, the J end lost 0 bases, and 9 bases lay between the germline ends. Germline CDR1 reads SGHDN; CDR2 reads FVKESK. This CDR3 has 16 residues. This CDR3 reads CASSHGQYSGANVLTF. For the CDR3, the DNA is TGTGCCAGCAGCCACGGACAGTACTCTGGGGCCAACGTCCTGACTTTC.